One and the same sample provided the 5 T cell receptor beta chains below, sequenced in a study of blood T cell repertoires in COVID-19. Method: immunoSEQ multiplex PCR; TCRdb's copy keeps in-frame clones and lacks some. This table has under 300,000 clones, approximately 85% appearing once. The sample consisted of PBMCs or T cells enriched from blood (not recorded which). The receptors stem from a woman aged 45 to 65 who had recovered from COVID-19.

The gene calls are TRBV5-1 and TRBJ2-3, with 10 bases lining up with TRBD2. CDR1 and CDR2 from the germline V gene are SGHRS and YFSETQ. CDR3 length equals 16 residues. The V gene end was trimmed by 3 bases and the J gene end by 2 bases; junction bases not matched to a gene: 6. The CDR3 nucleotides are TGCGCCAGCAGCTACGGACTAGCGGTCACCACAGATACGCAGTATTTT. Its protein is CASSYGLAVTTDTQYF. Using reference TRBV5-1 and TRBJ2-3 for the parts outside the CDR3, the full variable domain is KAGVTQTPRYLIKTRGQQVTLSCSPISGHRSVSWYQQTPGQGLQFLFEYFSETQRNKGNFPGRFSGRQFSNSRSEMNVSTLELGDSALYLCASSYGLAVTTDTQYFGPGTRLTVL.

This chain links TRBV3-1 (or the pseudogene TRBV3-2) with TRBJ1-3, with a possible D match to TRBD1 (5 bases). Germline CDR1 and CDR2: LGHDT and YNNKEL (reference sequence). CDR3 length equals 15 residues. V was shortened by 6 bases and J by 0 bases, with 12 bases between the two germline ends. The CDR3 loop reads CASRDDRTSGNTIYF. CDR3 coding DNA: TGTGCCAGCAGGGACGACAGAACCTCTGGAAACACCATATATTTT.

There are a few counts of this clone. The J gene is TRBJ2-1, the V gene TRBV2; tentative D call: TRBD2 (5 bases). Trimming took off 3 bases at V and 10 bases at J, with 13 bases between the two ends. Germline lookup yields CDR1 SNHLY and CDR2 FYNNEI. The length of the CDR3 is 13 residues. CDR3 amino acids: CASSEFLAGEQFF. The CDR3 DNA is TGTGCCAGCAGTGAGTTCCTAGCAGGAGAGCAGTTCTTC. Supplemented by reference TRBV2 and TRBJ2-1, the full variable domain reads EPEVTQTPSHQVTQMGQEVILRCVPISNHLYFYWYRQILGQKVEFLVSFYNNEISEKSEIFDDQFSVERPDGSNFTLKIRSTKLEDSAMYFCASSEFLAGEQFFGPGTRLTVL.

This chain links TRBV16 with TRBJ2-1, with 7 positions matching TRBD1. The CDR3 is made up of 14 amino acids. Unmatched junction bases numbered 7, after V lost 4 bases and J lost 7 bases. Per germline, CDR1 KGHSY and CDR2 FQNENV. CDR3 loop: CASSPRQGRNEQFF. The CDR3 DNA sequence: TGTGCCAGCAGCCCTCGACAGGGTAGGAATGAGCAGTTCTTC.

This chain links TRBV4-1 with TRBJ1-2, with a tentative D call TRBD1 (6 bases). Germline-derived CDR1 and CDR2 are MGHRA and YSYEKL. V was cut by 4 bases and J by 0 bases, with 9 bases left in between. The CDR3 consists of 14 residues. In nucleotides, the CDR3 is TGCGCCAGCAGCCTAGGACAGACTAACTATGGCTACACCTTC. This encodes CASSLGQTNYGYTF.